Below, 29 T cell receptor beta chains from the same sample are listed, as sequenced in a study of OX40 agonist ivuxolimab in advanced cancers. The method was immunoSEQ multiplex PCR; TCRdb's version includes in-frame clones alone and lacks a portion of them. The sample lists over 40,000 clones; approximately 91% were seen once. Material: CD4+ or CD8+ T cells sorted from blood, obtained in a trial of the OX40 agonist ivuxolimab. The receptors derive from an adult with an advanced solid tumor such as melanoma, head and neck, liver or kidney cancer.

This clone came up once. The V and J genes are TRBV12-5 and TRBJ1-1; D possibly corresponds to TRBD1 (5 bases). The germline V gene encodes CDR1 LGHNT and CDR2 FRNRAP. The germline V and J ends were trimmed by 6 bases and 4 bases, with 15 bases remaining between them. The CDR3 has 14 amino acids. As DNA, the CDR3 is TGTGCTAGTGGACCCAGGGACTTGGGCACTGAAGCTTTCTTT. Protein: CASGPRDLGTEAFF. Together with reference TRBV12-5 and TRBJ1-1, the CDR3 gives the full variable domain: DARVTQTPRHKVTEMGQEVTMRCQPILGHNTVFWYRQTMMQGLELLAYFRNRAPLDDSGMPKDRFSAEMPDATLATLKIQPSEPRDSAVYFCASGPRDLGTEAFFGQGTRLTVV.

This sequence joins TRBV19 and TRBJ2-3, with TRBD2 as a possible D gene (5 bases). The germline V gene has CDR1 LNHDA and CDR2 SQIVND (reference sequence). The CDR3 is made up of 14 amino acids. Trimming pared 11 bases from V and 2 bases from J, leaving 17 bases between. For the CDR3, the DNA is TGTGCCTGCGCTCCGGGATCAGACACAGATACGCAGTATTTT. It yields the protein CACAPGSDTDTQYF.

V and J are TRBV11-2 and TRBJ2-7; D ambiguous. Between the trimmed V and J ends, which lost 2 bases and 2 bases, there was a span of 13 bases. Per germline, CDR1 SGHAT and CDR2 FQNNGV. The CDR3 has 15 residues. The CDR3 loop reads CASSLSDIPTYEQYF. The CDR3 DNA is TGTGCCAGCAGCTTATCAGACATACCAACCTACGAGCAGTACTTC.

This clone was seen more than once but under ten times. This chain connects TRBV19 to TRBJ1-6; perhaps TRBD1 as D (6 bases). Germline values: CDR1 LNHDA, CDR2 SQIVND (reference sequence). V lost 8 bases and J lost 0, with 14 bases in between. The CDR3 is 16 amino acids. The CDR3 protein is CASAGGGHSYNSPLHF. The CDR3 nucleotides read TGTGCCAGTGCCGGGGGGGGACACTCCTATAATTCACCCCTCCACTTT.

The rearrangement links TRBV10-2 to TRBJ1-1, with a weak D call TRBD1 (5 bases). The ends were cut back, 5 bases at V and 0 bases at J, with 13 bases in the middle. From germline, CDR1 is WSHSY and CDR2 SAAADI. The CDR3 is made up of 15 amino acids. This CDR3 reads CASSPGGSLNTEAFF. DNA of the CDR3: TGCGCCAGCAGTCCGGGGGGGAGTTTGAACACTGAAGCTTTCTTT.

The chain employs TRBV6-1 and TRBJ1-2; 10 nucleotides agree with TRBD1. With 10 bases clipped from V and 0 bases from J, the junction kept 8 bases outside the gene matches. Looked up from germline, CDR1 is MNHNS and CDR2 is SASEGT. The CDR3 contains 15 residues. The CDR3 coding sequence is TGTGCCATTAGACAGGGGGCGTTCGCTAACTATGGCTACACCTTC. Its translation: CAIRQGAFANYGYTF.

The rearrangement links TRBV11-1 to TRBJ2-3, with 10 bases matching TRBD2. Trimming took 5 bases from V and 4 from J; bases not matched to a gene: 6. CDR1 is SGHAT, CDR2 FQDESV, per germline (reference sequence). The CDR3 has 15 amino acids. CDR3 region: CASSPNLAGADTQYF. CDR3 DNA sequence: TGTGCCAGCAGCCCAAACCTAGCGGGAGCAGATACGCAGTATTTT.

The chain recombines TRBV7-6 with TRBJ2-3; 9 positions match TRBD1. V shed 6 bases and J 4 bases; nucleotides not matched to a gene: 11. Germline loops: CDR1 SGHVS, CDR2 FNYEAQ. The CDR3 extends over 16 amino acids. In DNA form, the CDR3 reads TGTGCCAGCAGTCCCGGCAACAGGGGGCGCGCAGATACGCAGTATTTT. This translates into CASSPGNRGRADTQYF. Together with reference TRBV7-6 and TRBJ2-3, the CDR3 gives the full variable domain: GAGVSQSPRYKVTKRGQDVALRCDPISGHVSLYWYRQALGQGPEFLTYFNYEAQQDKSGLPNDRFSAERPEGSISTLTIQRTEQRDSAMYRCASSPGNRGRADTQYFGPGTRLTVL.

V and J are TRBV19 and TRBJ1-2; the D gene is possibly TRBD1 (6 bases). CDR1 and CDR2 (germline): LNHDA, SQIVND (reference sequence). This CDR3 region has 14 residues. V shed 7 bases and J shed 3 bases, with 15 bases lying between them. The CDR3 sequence: CASNPARGDYGYTF. In DNA, the CDR3 is TGTGCCAGTAATCCCGCTAGGGGGGACTATGGCTACACCTTC.

This rearrangement joins TRBV6-5 to TRBJ1-1, with D unresolved. Trimming removed 3 bases at V and 0 bases at J, with 11 bases between. The CDR3 covers 15 residues. Germline assignment: CDR1 MNHEY and CDR2 SVGAGI. CDR3 DNA sequence: TGTGCCAGCAGTTATACCAGCCGCATGAACACTGAAGCTTTCTTT. Protein product: CASSYTSRMNTEAFF.

The chain links TRBV5-5 to TRBJ1-1; a possible D gene is TRBD1 (5 bases). Between the trimmed V and J ends, which lost 3 bases and 4 bases, there was a span of 7 bases. The CDR3 spans 12 residues. Germline V gives CDR1 SGHKS, CDR2 YYEKEE (reference sequence). The CDR3 is CASSWDGTEAFF. CDR3 nucleotide sequence: TGTGCCAGCAGCTGGGACGGCACTGAAGCTTTCTTT.

Concerning this clone itself: One end of the junction fails to match germline, which may point to a read error. The chain employs TRBV30 and TRBJ2-7; a possible D gene is TRBD1 (5 bases). Germline CDR1 is GTSNPN and CDR2 is SVGIG (reference sequence). CDR3 length: 14 residues. The CDR3 reads CAWRGPFHGYQQYF. The CDR3 DNA follows: TGTGCCTGGAGGGGGCCATTCCACGGCTACCAGCAGTACTTC.

The CDR3 loop reads CASSARPSSYEQYF. DNA of the CDR3: TGTGCCAGCAGCGCCCGGCCCTCTTCCTACGAGCAGTACTTC. V and J are TRBV6-5 and TRBJ2-7; D gene ambiguous. Trimming removed 6 bases at V and 1 base at J, with 13 bases between. This CDR3 spans 14 amino acids. Germline-derived CDR1 and CDR2 are MNHEY and SVGAGI.

The chain has TRBV5-1 and TRBJ2-5; 8 nucleotides match TRBD1. Germline CDR1 is SGHRS and CDR2 is YFSETQ. This CDR3 contains 15 residues. J lost 2 bases, V lost 7 bases, and 10 bases had no gene match. CDR3 amino acids: CASRGIDRGQETQYF. The DNA for the CDR3 is TGCGCCAGCCGGGGTATTGACAGGGGTCAAGAGACCCAGTACTTC.

The chain employs TRBV5-1 and TRBJ2-5, with D possibly being TRBD1 or TRBD2 (5 bases each). This CDR3 region has 15 residues. V was shortened by 0 bases and J by 2 bases, with 11 bases between the two germline ends. Germline CDR1 is SGHRS and CDR2 is YFSETQ. CDR3 sequence (DNA): TGCGCCAGCAGCTTGGCGGGGCAAGGGCAAGAGACCCAGTACTTC. Translated: CASSLAGQGQETQYF. The whole variable domain, filled in from reference TRBV5-1 and TRBJ2-5, reads KAGVTQTPRYLIKTRGQQVTLSCSPISGHRSVSWYQQTPGQGLQFLFEYFSETQRNKGNFPGRFSGRQFSNSRSEMNVSTLELGDSALYLCASSLAGQGQETQYFGPGTRLLVL.

This clone was counted only a few times. The chain uses TRBV5-1 and TRBJ2-2, with 7 bases that match TRBD1. Germline V gives CDR1 SGHRS, CDR2 YFSETQ. The CDR3 has 15 residues. Trimming at V came to 1 base and at J to 5 bases, leaving 5 bases not matched to a gene. CDR3 in amino acids: CASSLPSGGTGELFF. The DNA of the CDR3 is TGCGCCAGCAGCTTGCCGTCAGGGGGTACCGGGGAGCTGTTTTTT.

The chain recombines TRBV5-8 with TRBJ1-5; no definite D call. Germline CDR1 reads SGHTS; CDR2 reads YDEGEE. The CDR3 sequence is 15 residues long. V dropped 0 bases and J dropped 3 bases, with 10 bases sitting between them. The CDR3 sequence is CASSLGRSHNQPQHF. Written as DNA, the CDR3 is TGTGCCAGCAGCTTGGGGAGGTCCCACAATCAGCCCCAGCATTTT.

The V call is TRBV6-4, the J call TRBJ1-4; D is ambiguous. CDR1 and CDR2 (germline): MRHNA, SNTAGT. The V gene lost 6 bases and the J gene lost 5 bases, with 10 bases spanning the gap. The CDR3 consists of 13 residues. The DNA for the CDR3 is TGTGCCAGCAGCGAGTTCCCCAATGAAAAACTGTTTTTT. This gives the protein CASSEFPNEKLFF.

The V gene is TRBV4-1, the J gene TRBJ2-1, with D possibly being TRBD2 (6 bases). In germline, CDR1 is MGHRA, CDR2 YSYEKL. The V and J ends lost 4 bases and 10 bases respectively, with 14 bases between them. This CDR3 has 13 residues. In DNA, the CDR3 is TGCGCCAGCAGCCTCCAACTAGCACAAGAGCAGTTCTTC. Protein sequence: CASSLQLAQEQFF.

The rearrangement uses TRBV7-3 and TRBJ1-5; D is ambiguous. The CDR3 sequence is 13 residues long. In germline, CDR1 is SGHTA, CDR2 FQGTGA. The germline V and J ends were trimmed by 3 bases and 7 bases, with 10 bases remaining between them. The CDR3 DNA reads as TGTGCCAGCAGCTTCGGTTTGGAACAGCCCCAGCATTTT. As protein: CASSFGLEQPQHF.

V is TRBV5-6 and J is TRBJ1-2; D uncertain. The CDR3 extends over 14 amino acids. Per germline, CDR1 SGHDT and CDR2 YYEEEE. V lost 4 bases and J 7 bases, leaving 17 bases between the germline ends. The CDR3 DNA is TGTGCCAGCAGCCGACTCGGTTTTTCGAGTGGCTACACCTTC. It is translated as CASSRLGFSSGYTF.

The sample holds one count of this clone. This chain connects TRBV18 to TRBJ2-1; TRBD2 matches at 10 bases. Germline CDR1 and CDR2: KGHSH and LQKENI. V trimming: 2 bases; J trimming: 7 bases; junction bases outside the gene matches: 11. The CDR3 has 17 amino acids. Written as DNA, the CDR3 is TGTGCCAGCTCACCAGAGTCGCCTAGCGGGGGAATGAATGAGCAGTTCTTC. Protein sequence: CASSPESPSGGMNEQFF. Based on the CDR3 plus reference TRBV18 and TRBJ2-1, the full variable domain is NAGVMQNPRHLVRRRGQEARLRCSPMKGHSHVYWYRQLPEEGLKFMVYLQKENIIDESGMPKERFSAEFPKEGPSILRIQQVVRGDSAAYFCASSPESPSGGMNEQFFGPGTRLTVL.

The chain has TRBV25-1 and TRBJ1-4, with 8 bases that match TRBD1. The CDR3 runs to 16 residues. V shed 3 bases, J shed 7 bases, and the junction held 10 bases outside the gene matches. Germline V gene sequence: CDR1 MGHDK, CDR2 SYGVNS. Here the CDR3 reads CASSDVRDRGGEKLFF. CDR3 sequence (DNA): TGTGCCAGCAGTGACGTGAGAGACAGGGGTGGTGAAAAACTGTTTTTT.

This clone was counted between two and nine times. V and J are TRBV10-2 and TRBJ1-2; TRBD1 matches 10 bases. V shed 10 bases and J 6 bases; nucleotides not matched to a gene: 8. The CDR3 has 13 amino acids. The germline gives CDR1 WSHSY, CDR2 SAAADI. CDR3 DNA sequence: TGCGCCACCGCACACGGGACAGGGGATGGCTACACCTTC. Its protein is CATAHGTGDGYTF.

V is TRBV21-1 and J is TRBJ1-2. TRBV21-1 is noted as a pseudogene. CDR3 length: 15 residues. This CDR3 is CASSKEMGTNYGYTF. The CDR3 DNA is TGTGCCAGCAGCAAAGAAATGGGGACTAACTATGGCTACACCTTC.

V is TRBV7-9 and J is TRBJ2-3; no clear D gene. Trimming removed 1 base from V and 3 bases from J, with 5 bases in between. Per germline, CDR1 SEHNR and CDR2 FQNEAQ (reference sequence). The CDR3 has 13 residues. This chain's CDR3 is CASSLEATDTQYF. CDR3 in DNA: TGTGCCAGCAGCTTAGAGGCGACAGATACGCAGTATTTT.

This chain links TRBV4-1 with TRBJ2-7; 8 nucleotides match TRBD1. Germline lookup yields CDR1 MGHRA and CDR2 YSYEKL. V shed 5 bases and J 5 bases; nucleotides not matched to a gene: 8. The length of the CDR3 is 14 residues. The CDR3 nucleotides are TGCGCCAGCAGCTCCCGGGACAGGTTGGACGAGCAGTACTTC. Its translation is CASSSRDRLDEQYF.

The chain joins TRBV18 to TRBJ1-1; D possibly corresponds to TRBD1 (6 bases). The V and J ends lost 6 bases and 5 bases respectively, with 22 bases between them. The germline V gene encodes CDR1 KGHSH and CDR2 LQKENI. The CDR3 totals 16 residues. CDR3 residues: CASSLTERGGWTEAFF. DNA of the CDR3: TGTGCCAGCTCTCTAACTGAGAGGGGGGGTTGGACTGAAGCTTTCTTT.

The J gene is TRBJ1-1, the V gene TRBV6-1, with D unclear. The CDR3 runs to 14 residues. V was clipped by 7 bases and J by 3 bases, with 15 bases between them. Germline CDR1 reads MNHNS; CDR2 reads SASEGT. CDR3 DNA sequence: TGTGCCAGCATGTACGGGTTTGGGGACACTGAAGCTTTCTTT. The encoded protein is CASMYGFGDTEAFF.